The table lists the clone carrying this T cell receptor (beta chain) with many counts. Antigen specificity is unknown. A far larger clone is a single base away, which makes a read error likely. This sample also contains other DNA sequences that code for the same CDR3. This record comes from a study of radiation and T cells in renal cell carcinoma. The CDR3 covers 16 residues. The germline V gene has CDR1 SEHNR and CDR2 FQNEAQ (reference sequence). The J segment lost 2 bases and the V segment lost 5 bases, leaving 7 bases of the junction unmatched. Findings and limits, study-wide: No pretreatment tumor biopsies were available for baseline clonotypes. Irradiated tumors had higher TCR clonality than control tumors.

Libraries were prepared by immunoSEQ multiplex PCR; TCRdb keeps only in-frame clonotypes and omits some of them. The repertoire consists of 15,000 to 20,000 clones, with 50% occurring once and the leading ten covering around 38%. Stated treatment: 15 Gy SBRT to primary tumor, nephrectomy 4 weeks later. The sample in question was tumor tissue, obtained from a patient whose treatment included radiotherapy and nephrectomy. The V gene is TRBV7-9, the J gene TRBJ1-2, with 11 bases fitting TRBD1. This TCR was sampled from a woman aged 55 to 70 with renal cell carcinoma. CDR3 in DNA: TGTGCCAGCAGCCACGGACAGGGGGCGGAAAACTATGGCTACACCTTC. Encoded protein: CASSHGQGAENYGYTF.